This is a list of T cell receptor beta chains from one sample in a study of blood T cell repertoires in COVID-19. Here immunoSEQ multiplex PCR was the method, and the copy in TCRdb shows in-frame clones only, minus some. Of more than 35,000 clones listed, more than 70% were seen once; the top ten hold approximately 4.9%. Sequenced material: peripheral blood. The receptors come from a human donor in a cohort sampled during active COVID-19. CDR3s include the opening cysteine and the closing phenylalanine or tryptophan. The D gene is left open where the match is weak. Where a row states a size, it is once, few, many or the class of an expanded clone; other rows omit it.

size	D	length	V	J	CDR3	DNA
-	-	17	TRBV7-2	TRBJ1-2	CASSQGHWRTANYGYTF	TGTGCCAGCAGTCAGGGACATTGGCGAACGGCTAACTATGGCTACACCTTC
once	-	15	TRBV28	TRBJ1-2	CASSSSGLIGDGYTF	TGTGCCAGCAGTTCCTCAGGGCTAATAGGCGATGGCTACACCTTC
medium-sized	-	16	TRBV6-4	TRBJ2-3	CASSNSAGRGPDTQYF	TGTGCCAGCAGCAATTCAGCGGGTAGGGGCCCAGATACGCAGTATTTT
few	TRBD1	14	TRBV10-3	TRBJ2-1	CAISPGQGMYEQFF	TGTGCCATCAGCCCGGGACAGGGGATGTATGAGCAGTTCTTC
-	-	13	TRBV12-3/TRBV12-4	TRBJ2-7	CASSATGFHEQYF	TGTGCCAGCAGTGCCACAGGGTTCCACGAGCAGTACTTC
-	-	14	TRBV6-6	TRBJ2-7	CASSYSTQSYEQYF	TGTGCCAGCAGTTACTCGACACAGTCCTACGAGCAGTACTTC
-	TRBD1	14	TRBV9	TRBJ1-5	CASSVGQGRQPQHF	TGTGCCAGCAGCGTAGGACAGGGACGGCAGCCCCAGCATTTT
-	TRBD2	16	TRBV7-2	TRBJ2-5	CASSLLAGGGGETQYF	TGTGCCAGCAGCTTATTAGCGGGAGGAGGCGGGGAGACCCAGTACTTC
-	TRBD1	14	TRBV19	TRBJ1-2	CASKSDRGNYGYTF	TGTGCCAGTAAATCGGACAGGGGAAACTATGGCTACACCTTC
-	-	13	TRBV2	TRBJ1-6	CASHPRQNRSLHF	TGTGCCAGCCACCCAAGACAGAACCGATCCCTCCACTTT
-	TRBD1	13	TRBV28	TRBJ1-2	CASSSGQGDGYTF	TGTGCCAGCAGCTCGGGACAGGGGGATGGCTACACCTTC
once	-	16	TRBV7-9	TRBJ2-2	CASRPVITTNTGELFF	TGTGCCAGCCGGCCAGTTATTACTACGAACACCGGGGAGCTGTTTTTT
few	TRBD1	14	TRBV5-1	TRBJ2-7	CASSKGQGSYEQYF	TGCGCCAGCAGCAAAGGACAGGGCTCCTACGAGCAGTACTTC
-	TRBD2	16	TRBV5-1	TRBJ2-1	CASSLPSGGSDYEQFF	TGCGCCAGCAGCTTGCCAAGCGGGGGCTCCGATTATGAGCAGTTCTTC
few	-	13	TRBV15	TRBJ2-2	CATSRVTTGELFF	TGTGCCACCAGCAGAGTTACAACCGGGGAGCTGTTTTTT
once	-	15	TRBV7-9	TRBJ1-1	CASSLQGFENTEAFF	TGTGCCAGCAGCTTACAGGGGTTTGAAAACACTGAAGCTTTCTTT
-	-	14	TRBV6-5	TRBJ2-5	CASSYRSDMGTQYF	TGTGCCAGCAGTTACCGAAGCGATATGGGGACCCAGTACTTC